This is a list of T cell receptor beta chains from one sample in a study of lymphopenia after photon versus proton radiotherapy. Profiled with immunoSEQ multiplex PCR; TCRdb holds only in-frame clones, not every one. The table has 25,000 to 30,000 clones, roughly four fifths seen once. Sequencing used peripheral blood, obtained from a patient treated with photon-based radiotherapy. Receptors originate from a man aged 45 to 65 with gastric cancer. Both conserved end residues are part of each CDR3. The D gene is left open where the match is weak. Size is stated for part of the rows, as once, few or many counts, or as a class when the clone is expanded.

CDR3 DNA: TGTGCCAGCAGCGTCGGACAGGGCGTAGATACGCAGTATTTT
CDR3 protein: CASSVGQGVDTQYF
J gene: TRBJ2-3
V gene: TRBV7-3
D gene: TRBD1
clone size: few

CDR3 DNA: TGTGCCAGCAAGGTATTGGGGACAGGTACCGGGGAGCTGTTTTTT
CDR3 protein: CASKVLGTGTGELFF
J gene: TRBJ2-2
V gene: TRBV6-1
D gene: TRBD1
clone size: few

CDR3 DNA: TGCAGCGTTGGGACAGGGGGAACGAGAGAGCAGTACTTC
CDR3 protein: CSVGTGGTREQYF
J gene: TRBJ2-7
V gene: TRBV29-1
D gene: TRBD1
clone size: .

CDR3 DNA: TGTGCCATCAGTGAGGGACAGGGGGCGGGGACCCAGTACTTC
CDR3 protein: CAISEGQGAGTQYF
J gene: TRBJ2-5
V gene: TRBV10-3
D gene: TRBD1
clone size: .

CDR3 DNA: TGTGCCAGCAGTGGCGGGGCAGGCGGGGAGCTGTTTTTT
CDR3 protein: CASSGGAGGELFF
J gene: TRBJ2-2
V gene: TRBV6-1
D gene: .
clone size: .

CDR3 DNA: TGTGCCAGCAGCTTAGCGGGCCCCTGGGACACTGAAGCTTTCTTT
CDR3 protein: CASSLAGPWDTEAFF
J gene: TRBJ1-1
V gene: TRBV7-8
D gene: .
clone size: once

CDR3 DNA: TGCGCCAGCAGCCCGGATTTTGGGGGGGTCATGAACACTGAAGCTTTCTTT
CDR3 protein: CASSPDFGGVMNTEAFF
J gene: TRBJ1-1
V gene: TRBV5-1
D gene: .
clone size: .

CDR3 DNA: TGTGCCAGCAGTGAACCGACAGCGAACACTGAAGCTTTCTTT
CDR3 protein: CASSEPTANTEAFF
J gene: TRBJ1-1
V gene: TRBV6-1
D gene: .
clone size: .

CDR3 DNA: TGTGCCAGCAGCTCCGAACAGGGGGTGGATCGAGAGACCCAGTACTTC
CDR3 protein: CASSSEQGVDRETQYF
J gene: TRBJ2-5
V gene: TRBV7-2
D gene: TRBD1
clone size: .

CDR3 DNA: TGTGCCAGCTCACCAGGGGCAGGGGCGAACACTGAAGCTTTCTTT
CDR3 protein: CASSPGAGANTEAFF
J gene: TRBJ1-1
V gene: TRBV18
D gene: .
clone size: .

CDR3 DNA: TGTGCCAGCAGCCCTCCGGGACCCCAAGAGACCCAGTACTTC
CDR3 protein: CASSPPGPQETQYF
J gene: TRBJ2-5
V gene: TRBV7-2
D gene: .
clone size: .

CDR3 DNA: TGTGCCAGCGGCAGGGGGAACACTGAAGCTTTCTTT
CDR3 protein: CASGRGNTEAFF
J gene: TRBJ1-1
V gene: TRBV27
D gene: .
clone size: few

CDR3 DNA: TGTGCCAGCGCCGGGACTTTAAACACCGGGGAGCTGTTTTTT
CDR3 protein: CASAGTLNTGELFF
J gene: TRBJ2-2
V gene: TRBV18
D gene: .
clone size: .

CDR3 DNA: TGTGCCAGCCTTGGGGGGTGGAATCAGCCCCAGCATTTT
CDR3 protein: CASLGGWNQPQHF
J gene: TRBJ1-5
V gene: TRBV2
D gene: .
clone size: .

CDR3 DNA: TGTGCCAGCAGTTTACAGGGGGTCTGGCCAGATACGCAGTATTTT
CDR3 protein: CASSLQGVWPDTQYF
J gene: TRBJ2-3
V gene: TRBV27
D gene: TRBD1
clone size: .

CDR3 DNA: TGTGCCAGCACGGTCACAGACTCTGGAAACACCATATATTTT
CDR3 protein: CASTVTDSGNTIYF
J gene: TRBJ1-3
V gene: TRBV6-1
D gene: .
clone size: .

CDR3 DNA: TGTGCCAGCAGTTACGGTGAATCTGGCACTGAAGCTTTCTTT
CDR3 protein: CASSYGESGTEAFF
J gene: TRBJ1-1
V gene: TRBV6-5
D gene: .
clone size: .

CDR3 DNA: TGTGCCAGTAGTATGGGGGCCAGAGCGGACACCATATATTTT
CDR3 protein: CASSMGARADTIYF
J gene: TRBJ1-3
V gene: TRBV19
D gene: .
clone size: once

CDR3 DNA: TGTGCCAGCAGCTTAGAAGGGGGTCGCAATCAGCCCCAGCATTTT
CDR3 protein: CASSLEGGRNQPQHF
J gene: TRBJ1-5
V gene: TRBV7-2
D gene: .
clone size: few

CDR3 DNA: TGTGCCAGTACCCCGGGACGGGGGAACACTGAAGCTTTCTTT
CDR3 protein: CASTPGRGNTEAFF
J gene: TRBJ1-1
V gene: TRBV19
D gene: .
clone size: .

CDR3 DNA: TGCGCCAGCAGCCGCCAAACGGGGGACCAAGAGACCCAGTACTTC
CDR3 protein: CASSRQTGDQETQYF
J gene: TRBJ2-5
V gene: TRBV5-1
D gene: .
clone size: .

CDR3 DNA: TGTGCCAGCAGGGGATCTGGGGCCAACGTCCTGACTTTC
CDR3 protein: CASRGSGANVLTF
J gene: TRBJ2-6
V gene: TRBV6-6
D gene: .
clone size: once

CDR3 DNA: TGTGCCACCAGCAGAGATTGGGAGGGTGAGCAGTTCTTC
CDR3 protein: CATSRDWEGEQFF
J gene: TRBJ2-1
V gene: TRBV15
D gene: TRBD2
clone size: few

CDR3 DNA: TGTGCCAGCACCAGGGTGGGCACGCAGTATTTT
CDR3 protein: CASTRVGTQYF
J gene: TRBJ2-3
V gene: TRBV2
D gene: .
clone size: .

CDR3 DNA: TGCGCCAGCAGCTTGGCCGTCTCTGGGGCCAACGTCCTGACTTTC
CDR3 protein: CASSLAVSGANVLTF
J gene: TRBJ2-6
V gene: TRBV5-1
D gene: .
clone size: .

CDR3 DNA: TGTGCCAGCAGCTTAGGTCTGCGGGGGGCCGGAGAGACCCAGTACTTC
CDR3 protein: CASSLGLRGAGETQYF
J gene: TRBJ2-5
V gene: TRBV7-2
D gene: TRBD2
clone size: .

CDR3 DNA: TGTGCCAGCAGTACCGGGGGAGCGGGGTGGGCAGATACGCAGTATTTT
CDR3 protein: CASSTGGAGWADTQYF
J gene: TRBJ2-3
V gene: TRBV2
D gene: TRBD2
clone size: .

CDR3 DNA: TGTGCCAGCAGTGGGGGGAGGACAGGGTCGAATTCACCCCTCCACTTT
CDR3 protein: CASSGGRTGSNSPLHF
J gene: TRBJ1-6
V gene: TRBV25-1
D gene: TRBD1
clone size: .

CDR3 DNA: TGTGCCAGCAGAAAGAACACCGGGGAGCTGTTTTTT
CDR3 protein: CASRKNTGELFF
J gene: TRBJ2-2
V gene: TRBV4-2
D gene: .
clone size: once

CDR3 DNA: TGCGCCAGCAGCCAAGAGAGGCGGGAGACCCAGTACTTC
CDR3 protein: CASSQERRETQYF
J gene: TRBJ2-5
V gene: TRBV4-3
D gene: .
clone size: .

CDR3 DNA: TGTGCCAGCAGCTACGGACCACAGGGGGGAGAGAGAGAGACCCAGTACTTC
CDR3 protein: CASSYGPQGGERETQYF
J gene: TRBJ2-5
V gene: TRBV7-9
D gene: TRBD1
clone size: .

CDR3 DNA: TGTGCCAGCAGTTACCAGGGTCCTACTGGGGAGACCCAGTACTTC
CDR3 protein: CASSYQGPTGETQYF
J gene: TRBJ2-5
V gene: TRBV6-6
D gene: .
clone size: .

CDR3 DNA: TGTGCCAGCAGCTTAGGACAGCCCTCTGGAAACACCATATATTTT
CDR3 protein: CASSLGQPSGNTIYF
J gene: TRBJ1-3
V gene: TRBV16
D gene: .
clone size: .

CDR3 DNA: TGCAGCGTTGACCCTCGACCGCCACCGGACACTGAAGCTTTCTTT
CDR3 protein: CSVDPRPPPDTEAFF
J gene: TRBJ1-1
V gene: TRBV29-1
D gene: .
clone size: .

CDR3 DNA: TGTGCCAGCAGCTTTAGAGCGGGACAAGATAATTCACCCCTCCACTTT
CDR3 protein: CASSFRAGQDNSPLHF
J gene: TRBJ1-6
V gene: TRBV7-8
D gene: .
clone size: .

CDR3 DNA: TGTGCCAGCTGGGGCCTCAATGAAAAACTGTTTTTT
CDR3 protein: CASWGLNEKLFF
J gene: TRBJ1-4
V gene: TRBV6-1
D gene: .
clone size: .

CDR3 DNA: TGTGCCAGCTCCTATCGGGGGGACGAGACCCAGTACTTC
CDR3 protein: CASSYRGDETQYF
J gene: TRBJ2-5
V gene: TRBV2
D gene: TRBD2
clone size: .

CDR3 DNA: TGTGCCAGCACTGGACAGGTCTCTGGGGCCAACGTCCTGACTTTC
CDR3 protein: CASTGQVSGANVLTF
J gene: TRBJ2-6
V gene: TRBV2
D gene: TRBD1
clone size: .

CDR3 DNA: TGTGCCAGTAGTATTCCGGGGGCCCGATATGGCTACACCTTC
CDR3 protein: CASSIPGARYGYTF
J gene: TRBJ1-2
V gene: TRBV19
D gene: .
clone size: .

CDR3 DNA: TGTGCCAGTAGTATTGGCAGGACCTTGTATGGCTACACCTTC
CDR3 protein: CASSIGRTLYGYTF
J gene: TRBJ1-2
V gene: TRBV19
D gene: .
clone size: once

CDR3 DNA: TGTGCCAGCAGCTTAGTTGTGGGGGGGCTAGATTTGAATGAGCAGTTCTTC
CDR3 protein: CASSLVVGGLDLNEQFF
J gene: TRBJ2-1
V gene: TRBV7-2
D gene: .
clone size: .

CDR3 DNA: TGTGCCAGCAGTTTGGGGGGCGCTTCCACCGGGGAGCTGTTTTTT
CDR3 protein: CASSLGGASTGELFF
J gene: TRBJ2-2
V gene: TRBV27
D gene: .
clone size: .

CDR3 DNA: TGTGCCAGCAGTGACAGGGTGAACACTGAAGCTTTCTTT
CDR3 protein: CASSDRVNTEAFF
J gene: TRBJ1-1
V gene: TRBV6-1
D gene: .
clone size: .

CDR3 DNA: TGCGCCAGCAGCCCGGGCGACAGGGGCGAAAAACTGTTTTTT
CDR3 protein: CASSPGDRGEKLFF
J gene: TRBJ1-4
V gene: TRBV5-1
D gene: TRBD1
clone size: .

CDR3 DNA: TGTGCCAGCAGTCGAGACCCTAACTATGGCTACACCTTC
CDR3 protein: CASSRDPNYGYTF
J gene: TRBJ1-2
V gene: TRBV6-5
D gene: .
clone size: .

CDR3 DNA: TGTGCCACCGGGCGGGAGGGTGTCACTGAAGCTTTCTTT
CDR3 protein: CATGREGVTEAFF
J gene: TRBJ1-1
V gene: TRBV15
D gene: .
clone size: .

CDR3 DNA: TGCGCCAGCAGCTTGGCAAAGATCCAAGAGACCCAGTACTTC
CDR3 protein: CASSLAKIQETQYF
J gene: TRBJ2-5
V gene: TRBV5-1
D gene: .
clone size: .

CDR3 DNA: TGCGCCACCAGAACCCTACAGGGTTCTAGCACAGATACGCAGTATTTT
CDR3 protein: CATRTLQGSSTDTQYF
J gene: TRBJ2-3
V gene: TRBV5-1
D gene: .
clone size: .

CDR3 DNA: TGTGCCAGCAGCCCCGGACAGCCCCAAGAGACCCAGTACTTC
CDR3 protein: CASSPGQPQETQYF
J gene: TRBJ2-5
V gene: TRBV5-4
D gene: .
clone size: .

CDR3 DNA: TGTGCCAGCAGCTCACAGGGATCTGGGGGTGGTGAGCAGTTCTTC
CDR3 protein: CASSSQGSGGGEQFF
J gene: TRBJ2-1
V gene: TRBV7-3
D gene: .
clone size: .

CDR3 DNA: TGTGCCAGCAGTGAGGGGGGCGAGAACACCGGGGAGCTGTTTTTT
CDR3 protein: CASSEGGENTGELFF
J gene: TRBJ2-2
V gene: TRBV6-4
D gene: .
clone size: .

CDR3 DNA: TGTGCCAGCAGTGACTGGGACAACACCCAGTACTTC
CDR3 protein: CASSDWDNTQYF
J gene: TRBJ2-5
V gene: TRBV6-5
D gene: .
clone size: few

CDR3 DNA: TGTGCCAGCAGCCCAGGGTTTGGCTACACCTTC
CDR3 protein: CASSPGFGYTF
J gene: TRBJ1-2
V gene: TRBV7-9
D gene: .
clone size: .

CDR3 DNA: TGTGCCAGCCGGACAGGGAGGTGTCAGCCCCAGCATTTT
CDR3 protein: CASRTGRCQPQHF
J gene: TRBJ1-5
V gene: TRBV19
D gene: TRBD1
clone size: .

CDR3 DNA: TGTGCCAGCAGCTCCGGACCGCTTAGTTCACCCCTCCACTTT
CDR3 protein: CASSSGPLSSPLHF
J gene: TRBJ1-6
V gene: TRBV7-2
D gene: .
clone size: .

CDR3 DNA: TGTGCCAGCAGCAGCGGACTAGCGGGGGCTCGGCAAGAGACCCAGTACTTC
CDR3 protein: CASSSGLAGARQETQYF
J gene: TRBJ2-5
V gene: TRBV5-6
D gene: TRBD2
clone size: .

CDR3 DNA: TGTGCCAGCTTGAGGACAGGGGGCTGGGGCGGGGAGCTGTTTTTT
CDR3 protein: CASLRTGGWGGELFF
J gene: TRBJ2-2
V gene: TRBV6-1
D gene: TRBD1
clone size: once

CDR3 DNA: TGTGCCATCAGTGAAAGGGAATACGAGCAGTACTTC
CDR3 protein: CAISEREYEQYF
J gene: TRBJ2-7
V gene: TRBV10-3
D gene: .
clone size: .

CDR3 DNA: TGTGCCAGCAGGGTACGTGGGTCCGAAAAACTGTTTTTT
CDR3 protein: CASRVRGSEKLFF
J gene: TRBJ1-4
V gene: TRBV6-4
D gene: .
clone size: .